These 17 T cell receptor beta chains originate from one sample sequenced in a study of blood T cell repertoires in COVID-19. Clones were sequenced by immunoSEQ multiplex PCR, and TCRdb holds only the in-frame ones, with some missing. The sample comprises around 150,000 clones, approximately 95% of which are singletons, and roughly 1.9% rests with the top ten. The specimen sequenced was peripheral blood. The receptors derive from a woman aged 55-70 years with COVID-19, enrolled during active disease.

The gene calls are TRBV21-1 and TRBJ1-1; the DNA was not used to check the table's D call, TRBD1. TRBV21-1 is recorded as a pseudogene. This CDR3 is 18 amino acids long. The CDR3 bases are TGTGCCAGCAGCAAAGAGGGGACAGGGGAAATTTTGGTCACTGAAGCTTTCTTT. It specifies CASSKEGTGEILVTEAFF.

The chain links TRBV27 to TRBJ2-6; 7 positions agree with TRBD1. Germline V gene sequence: CDR1 MNHEY, CDR2 SMNVEV (reference sequence). CDR3 length equals 17 residues. The ends lost 3 bases at V and 1 base at J; junction bases unmatched: 6. Written as DNA, the CDR3 is TGTGCCAGCAGTTTCTCAACGACAGGGTCTGGGGCCAACGTCCTGACTTTC. Protein product: CASSFSTTGSGANVLTF.

This clone was seen just once. The chain carries TRBV18 and TRBJ1-3, with 7 bases fitting TRBD1. V was pared by 3 bases and J by 0 bases, with 5 bases of the junction left unmatched. Germline CDR1 is KGHSH and CDR2 is LQKENI. This CDR3 has 16 residues. CDR3 in amino acids: CASSPRQGSSGNTIYF. In DNA, the CDR3 is TGTGCCAGCTCACCCCGACAGGGATCCTCTGGAAACACCATATATTTT.

This rearrangement joins TRBV19 to TRBJ2-3; 9 bases align to TRBD2. The CDR3 has 14 amino acids. The J segment lost 5 bases and the V segment lost 5 bases, leaving 5 bases of the junction unmatched. The germline V gene encodes CDR1 LNHDA and CDR2 SQIVND (reference sequence). The CDR3 protein is CASSFAAGGDTQYF. The CDR3 nucleotides read TGTGCCAGTAGTTTTGCAGCGGGGGGAGATACGCAGTATTTT.

This chain links TRBV10-2 with TRBJ2-2; 9 bases are shared with TRBD2. Germline V CDR1 and CDR2: WSHSY, SAAADI. V lost 7 bases and J lost 5; bases outside the gene matches: 14. The CDR3 is made up of 17 amino acids. CDR3 DNA sequence: TGCGCCAGCACCCTGGTAGCGGGGGCCTTCGGTACCGGGGAGCTGTTTTTT. It codes for CASTLVAGAFGTGELFF.

The rearrangement links TRBV7-6 to TRBJ1-2; TRBD1 agrees at 8 bases. The V and J ends lost 2 bases and 5 bases, in that order; junction bases with no gene match: 4. Germline V gene lookup returns CDR1 SGHVS and CDR2 FNYEAQ. CDR3 length: 14 residues. This CDR3 reads CASSLNRGSYGYTF. CDR3 coding DNA: TGTGCCAGCAGCTTAAACAGGGGGTCATATGGCTACACCTTC. Full variable domain (rest looked up from reference TRBV7-6 and TRBJ1-2): GAGVSQSPRYKVTKRGQDVALRCDPISGHVSLYWYRQALGQGPEFLTYFNYEAQQDKSGLPNDRFSAERPEGSISTLTIQRTEQRDSAMYRCASSLNRGSYGYTFGSGTRLTVV.

The chain links TRBV4-1 to TRBJ1-5; 9 nucleotides agree with TRBD1. CDR1 is MGHRA and CDR2 is YSYEKL in the germline V gene. This CDR3 contains 15 residues. Trimming removed 1 base from V and 4 bases from J; junction bases left unmatched: 2. CDR3 residues: CASSQGQGENQPQHF. The CDR3 region has the DNA TGCGCCAGCAGCCAAGGACAGGGGGAGAATCAGCCCCAGCATTTT.

This chain uses TRBV6-2 or TRBV6-3 with TRBJ1-5, with D hard to call. The germline V gene encodes CDR1 MNHEY and CDR2 SVGEGT. Trimming removed 5 bases from V and 3 bases from J, with 8 bases in between. The CDR3 extends over 13 amino acids. This chain's CDR3 is CASSILYNQPQHF. The CDR3 DNA reads as TGTGCCAGCAGTATACTATACAATCAGCCCCAGCATTTT.

The chain couples TRBV19 to TRBJ2-2, with a weak D call TRBD1 (6 bases). V was trimmed by 1 base and J by 6 bases, leaving 9 bases between them. The V gene's germline CDR1 is LNHDA and CDR2 SQIVND (reference sequence). This CDR3 has 14 amino acids. CDR3 nucleotides: TGTGCCAGTAGTATAGGCAGGGGACCCGGGGAGCTGTTTTTT. This encodes CASSIGRGPGELFF.

V is TRBV5-4 and J is TRBJ2-3; maybe TRBD1 (6 bases). This CDR3 has 14 residues. Trimming stripped 0 bases from V and 1 base from J, with 6 bases between. CDR1 is SGHNT, CDR2 YYREEE, per germline (reference sequence). The CDR3 here is CASSLGGRTDTQYF. For the CDR3, the DNA is TGTGCCAGCAGCTTGGGGGGGCGCACAGATACGCAGTATTTT.

This chain uses TRBV29-1 with TRBJ2-1, with 7 nucleotides matching TRBD2. This CDR3 region has 15 residues. The germline CDR1 and CDR2 sequences are SQVTM and ANQGSEA. The trim removed 7 bases at V and 2 bases at J, leaving 11 bases unmatched. The CDR3 here is CSAPGTMNTYNEQFF. In nucleotides, the CDR3 is TGCAGCGCACCCGGGACTATGAATACCTACAATGAGCAGTTCTTC.

The V gene is TRBV19, the J gene TRBJ2-1, with 7 bases lining up with TRBD2. From germline, CDR1 is LNHDA and CDR2 SQIVND (reference sequence). The CDR3 spans 15 residues. J gave up 9 bases and V 4 bases, and 12 bases lay outside the gene matches. Here the CDR3 DNA reads TGTGCCAGTAGTACGGGACTACCGATCGGCGGTGAGCAGTTCTTC. Translation gives CASSTGLPIGGEQFF.

In its sample, this clone was seen once. This chain uses TRBV5-4 with TRBJ2-3; 10 bases are shared with TRBD1. This CDR3 contains 14 residues. V trimming: 4 bases; J trimming: 4 bases; junction bases outside the gene matches: 3. Germline V gives CDR1 SGHNT, CDR2 YYREEE (reference sequence). The CDR3 DNA sequence: TGTGCCAGCAGCCGGGACAGGGGATCAGATACGCAGTATTTT. The encoded protein is CASSRDRGSDTQYF.

The chain's CDR3 is CASSPVPGQGDTQYF. CDR3 coding DNA: TGTGCCAGCAGCCCAGTCCCGGGACAGGGGGATACGCAGTATTTT. J is TRBJ2-3 and V is TRBV6-2 or TRBV6-3; 10 bases align to TRBD1. The CDR3 loop spans 15 amino acids. Germline CDR1 and CDR2: MNHEY and SVGEGT. Trimming at V came to 6 bases and at J to 6 bases, leaving 9 bases not matched to a gene.

The V gene is TRBV6-2 or TRBV6-3, the J gene TRBJ1-5, with TRBD1 identical over 9 bases. J lost 6 bases, V lost 4 bases, and 7 bases had no gene match. This CDR3 spans 15 amino acids. The germline V gene encodes CDR1 MNHEY and CDR2 SVGEGT. The CDR3 loop reads CASSSGTGSVQPQHF. DNA for the CDR3: TGTGCCAGCAGTTCCGGGACAGGGAGTGTTCAGCCCCAGCATTTT.

The chain has TRBV10-3 and TRBJ2-7, with 10 bases matching TRBD1. Germline CDR1 is ENHRY and CDR2 is SYGVKD. The length of the CDR3 is 15 residues. V gave up 1 base and J gave up 6 bases; unmatched junction bases: 6. The chain's CDR3 is CAISELTGQGVEQYF. The CDR3 region has the DNA TGTGCCATCAGTGAGTTGACTGGACAGGGGGTCGAGCAGTACTTC.

V is TRBV7-9 and J is TRBJ1-4, with 7 nucleotides matching TRBD1. V dropped 3 bases and J dropped 6; count of bases not matched to a gene: 4. Germline loops: CDR1 SEHNR, CDR2 FQNEAQ (reference sequence). The CDR3 runs to 14 residues. The CDR3 DNA reads as TGTGCCAGCAGCTTCACCGGGACAGATGAAAAACTGTTTTTT. It is translated as CASSFTGTDEKLFF.